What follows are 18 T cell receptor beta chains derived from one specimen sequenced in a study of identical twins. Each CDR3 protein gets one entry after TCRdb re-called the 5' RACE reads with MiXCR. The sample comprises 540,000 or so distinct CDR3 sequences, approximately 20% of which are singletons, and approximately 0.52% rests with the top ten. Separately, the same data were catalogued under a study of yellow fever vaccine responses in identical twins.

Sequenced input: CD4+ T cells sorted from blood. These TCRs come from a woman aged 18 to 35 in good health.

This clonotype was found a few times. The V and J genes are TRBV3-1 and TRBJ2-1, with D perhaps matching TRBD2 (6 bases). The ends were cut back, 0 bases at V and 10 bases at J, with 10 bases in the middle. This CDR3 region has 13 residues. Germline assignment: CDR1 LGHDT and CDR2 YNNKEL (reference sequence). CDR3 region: CASSQEPRGEQFF. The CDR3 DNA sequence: TGTGCCAGCAGCCAAGAACCTCGGGGGGAGCAGTTCTTC.

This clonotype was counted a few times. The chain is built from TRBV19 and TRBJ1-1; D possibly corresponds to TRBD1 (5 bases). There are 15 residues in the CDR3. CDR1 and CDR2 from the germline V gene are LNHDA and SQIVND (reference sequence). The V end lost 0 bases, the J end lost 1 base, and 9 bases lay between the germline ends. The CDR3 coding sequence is TGTGCCAGTAGTATAGATGGCGACAGGAACACTGAAGCTTTCTTT. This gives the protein CASSIDGDRNTEAFF.

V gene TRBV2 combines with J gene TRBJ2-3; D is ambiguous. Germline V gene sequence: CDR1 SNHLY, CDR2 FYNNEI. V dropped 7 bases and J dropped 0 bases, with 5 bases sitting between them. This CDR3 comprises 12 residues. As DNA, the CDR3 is TGTGCCAGCACCACCAGCACAGATACGCAGTATTTT. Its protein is CASTTSTDTQYF.

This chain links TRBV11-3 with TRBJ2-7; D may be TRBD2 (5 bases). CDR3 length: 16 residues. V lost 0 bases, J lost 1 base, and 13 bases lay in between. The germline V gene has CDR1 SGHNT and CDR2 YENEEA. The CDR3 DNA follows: TGTGCCAGCAGCTTAGACGGCCCTAGCATTTCCTACGAGCAGTACTTC. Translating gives CASSLDGPSISYEQYF.

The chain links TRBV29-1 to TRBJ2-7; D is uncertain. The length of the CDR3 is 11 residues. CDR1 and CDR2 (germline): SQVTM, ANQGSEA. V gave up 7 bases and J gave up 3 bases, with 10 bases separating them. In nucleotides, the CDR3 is TGCAGCGACCGGGCCCACTACGAGCAGTACGTC. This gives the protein CSDRAHYEQYV.

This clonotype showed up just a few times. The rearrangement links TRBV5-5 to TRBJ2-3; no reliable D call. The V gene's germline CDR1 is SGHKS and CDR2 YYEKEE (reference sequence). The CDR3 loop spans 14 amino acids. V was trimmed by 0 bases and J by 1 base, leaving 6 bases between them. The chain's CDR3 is CASSLDSGTDTQYF. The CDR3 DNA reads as TGTGCCAGCAGCTTGGATTCTGGCACAGATACGCAGTATTTT.

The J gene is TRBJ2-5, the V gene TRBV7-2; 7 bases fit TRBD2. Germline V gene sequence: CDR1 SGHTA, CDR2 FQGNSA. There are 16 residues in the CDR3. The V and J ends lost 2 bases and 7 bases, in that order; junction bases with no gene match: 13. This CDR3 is CASSLTSLPPGGTQYF. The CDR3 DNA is TGTGCCAGCAGCTTAACTAGCTTACCACCGGGGGGGACCCAGTACTTC.

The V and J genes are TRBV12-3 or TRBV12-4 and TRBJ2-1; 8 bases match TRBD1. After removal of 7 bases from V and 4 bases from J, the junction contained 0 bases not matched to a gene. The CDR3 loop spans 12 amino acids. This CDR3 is CASNRGYNEQFF. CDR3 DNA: TGTGCCAGCAACAGGGGGTACAATGAGCAGTTCTTC.

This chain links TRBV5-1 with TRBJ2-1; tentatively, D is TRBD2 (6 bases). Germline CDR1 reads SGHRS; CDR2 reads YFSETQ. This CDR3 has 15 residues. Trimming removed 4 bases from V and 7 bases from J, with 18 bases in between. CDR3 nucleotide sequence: TGCGCCAGCAGCCGCTTAGCGGCCGGGGAGAATGAGCAGTTCTTC. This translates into CASSRLAAGENEQFF. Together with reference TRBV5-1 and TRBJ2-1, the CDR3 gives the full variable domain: KAGVTQTPRYLIKTRGQQVTLSCSPISGHRSVSWYQQTPGQGLQFLFEYFSETQRNKGNFPGRFSGRQFSNSRSEMNVSTLELGDSALYLCASSRLAAGENEQFFGPGTRLTVL.

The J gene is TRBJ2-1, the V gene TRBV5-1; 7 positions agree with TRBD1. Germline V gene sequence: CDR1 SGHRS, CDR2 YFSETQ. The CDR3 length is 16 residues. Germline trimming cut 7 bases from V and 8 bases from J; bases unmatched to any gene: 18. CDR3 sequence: CASGNPDRKGAYEQFF. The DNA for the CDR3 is TGCGCCAGCGGGAACCCCGACAGAAAGGGGGCATATGAGCAGTTCTTC.

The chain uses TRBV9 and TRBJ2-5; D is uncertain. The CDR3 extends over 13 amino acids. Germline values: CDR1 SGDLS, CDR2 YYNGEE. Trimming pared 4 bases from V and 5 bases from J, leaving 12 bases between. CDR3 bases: TGTGCCAGCAGCCTCGGCAACTCGGAGACCCAGTACTTC. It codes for CASSLGNSETQYF.

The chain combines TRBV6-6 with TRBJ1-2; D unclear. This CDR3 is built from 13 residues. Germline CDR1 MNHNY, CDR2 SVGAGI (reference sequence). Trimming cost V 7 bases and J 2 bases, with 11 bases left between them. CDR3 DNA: TGTGCCAGCAAAGGCGAATCCAACTATGGCTACACCTTC. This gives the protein CASKGESNYGYTF.

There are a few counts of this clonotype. The CDR3 sequence is CASSWGQGPGNEQFF. The CDR3 coding sequence is TGTGCCAGCAGCTGGGGACAGGGCCCAGGGAATGAGCAGTTCTTC. This chain connects TRBV5-5 to TRBJ2-1, with 9 bases matching TRBD1. This CDR3 contains 15 residues. From germline, CDR1 is SGHKS and CDR2 YYEKEE (reference sequence). V shed 3 bases, J shed 7 bases, and the junction held 8 bases outside the gene matches.

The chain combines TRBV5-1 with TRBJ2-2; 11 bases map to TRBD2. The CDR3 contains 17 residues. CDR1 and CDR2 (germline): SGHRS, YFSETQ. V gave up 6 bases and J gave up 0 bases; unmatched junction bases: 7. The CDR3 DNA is TGCGCCAGCAAATCGACTAGCGGGGCCTCGAACACCGGGGAGCTGTTTTTT. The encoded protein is CASKSTSGASNTGELFF.

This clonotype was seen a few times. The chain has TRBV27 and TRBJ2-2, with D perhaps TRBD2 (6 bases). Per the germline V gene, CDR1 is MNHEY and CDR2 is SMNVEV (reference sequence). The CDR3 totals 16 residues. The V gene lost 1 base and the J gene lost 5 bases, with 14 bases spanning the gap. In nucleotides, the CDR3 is TGTGCCAGCAGTTTATGGGCGGGGTTGGGGACCGGGGAGCTGTTTTTT. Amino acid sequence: CASSLWAGLGTGELFF.

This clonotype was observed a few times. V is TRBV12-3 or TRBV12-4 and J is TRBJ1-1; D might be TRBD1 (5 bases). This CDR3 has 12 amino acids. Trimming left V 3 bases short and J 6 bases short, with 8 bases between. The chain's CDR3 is CASSFGAAEAFF. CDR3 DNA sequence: TGTGCCAGCAGTTTCGGGGCGGCTGAAGCTTTCTTT.

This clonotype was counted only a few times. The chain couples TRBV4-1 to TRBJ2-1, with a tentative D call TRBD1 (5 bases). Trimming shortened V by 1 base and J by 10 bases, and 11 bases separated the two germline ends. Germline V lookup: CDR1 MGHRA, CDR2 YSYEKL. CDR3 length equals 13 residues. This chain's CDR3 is CASSQVIGEEQFF. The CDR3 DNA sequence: TGCGCCAGCAGCCAAGTCATAGGGGAAGAGCAGTTCTTC.

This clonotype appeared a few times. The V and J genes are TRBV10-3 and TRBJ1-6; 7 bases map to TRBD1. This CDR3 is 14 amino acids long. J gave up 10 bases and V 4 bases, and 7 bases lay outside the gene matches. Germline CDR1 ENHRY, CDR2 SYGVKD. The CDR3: CAISAETGMSPLHF. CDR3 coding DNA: TGTGCCATCAGTGCTGAGACAGGGATGTCACCCCTCCACTTT.